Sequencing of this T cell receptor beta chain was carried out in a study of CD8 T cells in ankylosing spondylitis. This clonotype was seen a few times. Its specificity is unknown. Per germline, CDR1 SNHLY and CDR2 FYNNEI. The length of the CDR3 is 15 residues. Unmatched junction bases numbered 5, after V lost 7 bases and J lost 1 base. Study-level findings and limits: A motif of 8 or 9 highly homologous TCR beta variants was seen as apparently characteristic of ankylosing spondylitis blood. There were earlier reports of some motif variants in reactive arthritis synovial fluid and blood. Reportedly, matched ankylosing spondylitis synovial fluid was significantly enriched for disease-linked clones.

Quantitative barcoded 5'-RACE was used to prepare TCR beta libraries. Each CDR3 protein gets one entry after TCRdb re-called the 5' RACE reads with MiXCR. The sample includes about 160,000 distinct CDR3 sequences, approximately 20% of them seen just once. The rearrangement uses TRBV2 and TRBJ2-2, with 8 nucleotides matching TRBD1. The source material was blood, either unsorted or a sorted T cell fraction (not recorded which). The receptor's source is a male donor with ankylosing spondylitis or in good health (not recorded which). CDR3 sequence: CASNLGTGNTGELFF. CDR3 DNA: TGTGCCAGCAACTTAGGGACAGGGAACACCGGGGAGCTGTTTTTT.